There are many counts of the clone carrying this T cell receptor beta chain. Trimming left V 0 bases short and J 7 bases short, with 13 bases between. The CDR3 length is 15 residues. The germline gives CDR1 MGHRA, CDR2 YSYEKL. The data were obtained in a study of molecular identifiers for immune sequencing clone quantification. TCRdb recomputed calls from the PCR reads with MiXCR, one row per CDR3 protein. The sample lists a few hundred thousand distinct CDR3 sequences, 20% to 25% seen once, with around 0.84% in the top ten. J is TRBJ2-1 and V is TRBV4-1; D is unclear. The source of this sequence is a human donor in good health. Some libraries in this study had Jurkat cell RNA spiked in. Sequencing was done on a sample of naive CD8+ T cells from blood, with Jurkat cell RNA spiked in. Subset indicated: FACS-sorted CD8+CD4-CCR7+CD45RA+ naive T cells. The CDR3 reads CASSQDRSRSNEQFF. DNA for the CDR3: TGCGCCAGCAGCCAAGATAGGTCCAGGTCAAATGAGCAGTTCTTC.